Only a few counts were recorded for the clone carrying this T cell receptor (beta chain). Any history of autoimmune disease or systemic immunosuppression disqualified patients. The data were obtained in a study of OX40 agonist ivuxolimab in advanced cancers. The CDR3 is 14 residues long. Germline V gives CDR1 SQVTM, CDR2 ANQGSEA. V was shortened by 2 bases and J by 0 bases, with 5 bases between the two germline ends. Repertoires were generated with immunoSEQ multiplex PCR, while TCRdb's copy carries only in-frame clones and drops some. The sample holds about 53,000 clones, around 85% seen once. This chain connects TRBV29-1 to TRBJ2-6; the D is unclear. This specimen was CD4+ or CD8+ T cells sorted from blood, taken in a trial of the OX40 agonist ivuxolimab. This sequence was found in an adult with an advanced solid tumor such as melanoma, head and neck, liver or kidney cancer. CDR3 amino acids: CSVERISGANVLTF. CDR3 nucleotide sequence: TGCAGCGTTGAAAGGATCTCTGGGGCCAACGTCCTGACTTTC.